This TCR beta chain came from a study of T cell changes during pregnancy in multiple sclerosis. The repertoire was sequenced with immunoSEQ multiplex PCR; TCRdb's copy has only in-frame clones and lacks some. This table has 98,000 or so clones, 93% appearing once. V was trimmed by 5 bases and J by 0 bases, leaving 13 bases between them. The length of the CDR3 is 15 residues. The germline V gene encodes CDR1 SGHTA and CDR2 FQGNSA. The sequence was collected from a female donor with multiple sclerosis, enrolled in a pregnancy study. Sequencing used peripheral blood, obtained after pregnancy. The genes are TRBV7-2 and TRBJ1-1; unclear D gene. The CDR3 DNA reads TGTGCCAGCAGCCCGGTAGAGGGATTGAACACTGAAGCTTTCTTT. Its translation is CASSPVEGLNTEAFF.